Shown below are 18 T cell receptor beta chains from a single sample sequenced in a study of CD8 T cells in ankylosing spondylitis. General observations from the study: For ankylosing spondylitis blood, a TCR beta motif of about eight highly homologous variants appeared characteristic.

TCRdb re-analysed the 5' RACE reads in MiXCR, keeping a single row per CDR3 protein. The sample gives about 800,000 distinct CDR3 sequences, approximately 12% of which show up once; approximately 0.46% is in the top ten. No antigen has been identified for these receptors. Sequencing input: blood, either unsorted or a sorted T cell fraction (not recorded which). Receptors originate from a male donor with ankylosing spondylitis.

The chain has TRBV4-2 and TRBJ2-7; unclear D gene. The V and J ends lost 0 bases and 7 bases respectively, with 7 bases between them. The CDR3 sequence is 12 residues long. Germline values: CDR1 LGHNA, CDR2 YNFKEQ. The chain's CDR3 is CASSQEGWEQYF. The CDR3 DNA is TGTGCCAGCAGCCAAGAGGGGTGGGAGCAGTACTTC.

This clonotype was recorded at least ten times. J is TRBJ2-7 and V is TRBV5-5; 9 bases map to TRBD1. The CDR3 runs 15 residues. V was pared by 5 bases and J by 3 bases, with 9 bases of the junction left unmatched. Germline CDR1 and CDR2: SGHKS and YYEKEE (reference sequence). In DNA form, the CDR3 reads TGTGCCAGCAGTTTATCGGGACAGGGTCTCTACGAGCAGTACTTC. Protein: CASSLSGQGLYEQYF. Supplemented by reference TRBV5-5 and TRBJ2-7, the full variable domain reads DAGVTQSPTHLIKTRGQQVTLRCSPISGHKSVSWYQQVLGQGPQFIFQYYEKEERGRGNFPDRFSARQFPNYSSELNVNALLLGDSALYLCASSLSGQGLYEQYFGPGTRLTVT.

The table lists this clonotype with a few counts. The rearrangement uses TRBV7-2 and TRBJ1-1, with D possibly TRBD1 on 5 matching bases. The CDR3 is 15 residues long. Trimming cost V 2 bases and J 4 bases, with 14 bases left between them. Germline V lookup: CDR1 SGHTA, CDR2 FQGNSA. CDR3: CASSLQRAGGTEAFF. Here the CDR3 DNA reads TGTGCCAGCAGCTTACAGAGGGCCGGGGGCACTGAAGCTTTCTTT.

This clonotype has ten or more counts. The rearrangement joins TRBV20-1 to TRBJ2-3; perhaps TRBD2 as D (5 bases). The germline V gene encodes CDR1 DFQATT and CDR2 SNEGSKA (reference sequence). The CDR3 contains 13 residues. V was cut by 6 bases and J by 6 bases, with 16 bases left in between. As DNA, the CDR3 is TGCAGTGCCGAGCGTCCCACGGGGGATACGCAGTATTTT. This codes for CSAERPTGDTQYF.

The chain recombines TRBV7-2 with TRBJ1-2; TRBD1 matches at 7 bases. Trimming at V came to 5 bases and at J to 8 bases, leaving 5 bases not matched to a gene. CDR1 SGHTA and CDR2 FQGNSA come from the germline V gene. The CDR3 spans 12 residues. CDR3 DNA sequence: TGTGCCAGCAGCGTCAACAGGGGCGGCTACACCTTC. Translation: CASSVNRGGYTF.

The chain links TRBV12-3 or TRBV12-4 to TRBJ1-2; D is perhaps TRBD1 (5 bases). V was cut by 8 bases and J by 4 bases, with 11 bases left in between. This CDR3 has 12 amino acids. The CDR3 reads CASGAGPYGYTF. The CDR3, as DNA: TGTGCCAGCGGAGCGGGGCCCTATGGCTACACCTTC.

CDR3 nucleotide sequence: TGTGCCAGCAGTTTGTCATCCCCTCTGAAACACTCTGAGCAGTTCTTC. Translating gives CASSLSSPLKHSEQFF. V and J are TRBV12-3 or TRBV12-4 and TRBJ2-1, with D unclear. Trimming removed 3 bases at V and 9 bases at J, with 21 bases between. CDR3 length: 16 residues.

The chain links TRBV12-5 to TRBJ2-1; the match to TRBD2 covers 8 bases. In germline, CDR1 is LGHNT, CDR2 FRNRAP. The CDR3 length is 16 residues. Trimming cost V 4 bases and J 3 bases; bases outside gene matches: 8. Here the CDR3 reads CASGSTSGTSYNEQFF. In nucleotides, the CDR3 is TGTGCTAGTGGTTCAACCTCTGGGACTAGCTACAATGAGCAGTTCTTC.

The sample holds many counts of this clonotype. The J gene is TRBJ2-2, the V gene TRBV12-3 or TRBV12-4; D not resolved. This CDR3 has 14 amino acids. V was pared by 1 base and J by 7 bases, with 10 bases between. CDR3 residues: CASSLGQFSGELFF. The CDR3 coding sequence is TGTGCCAGCAGTTTAGGGCAGTTTAGCGGGGAGCTGTTTTTT.

The gene calls are TRBV5-1 and TRBJ2-7; D perhaps matches TRBD2 (6 bases). The V gene lost 2 bases and the J gene lost 3 bases, with 12 bases spanning the gap. Per germline, CDR1 SGHRS and CDR2 YFSETQ. There are 14 residues in the CDR3. The chain's CDR3 is CASSFNREIYEQYF. The CDR3 coding sequence is TGCGCCAGCAGCTTTAACCGGGAGATCTACGAGCAGTACTTC. The variable domain in full, completed from reference TRBV5-1 and TRBJ2-7, reads KAGVTQTPRYLIKTRGQQVTLSCSPISGHRSVSWYQQTPGQGLQFLFEYFSETQRNKGNFPGRFSGRQFSNSRSEMNVSTLELGDSALYLCASSFNREIYEQYFGPGTRLTVT.

This clonotype has only a few counts. The gene calls are TRBV2 and TRBJ1-6; D gene ambiguous. V was trimmed by 4 bases and J by 11 bases, leaving 15 bases between them. The CDR3 contains 14 residues. Germline V CDR1 and CDR2: SNHLY, FYNNEI. The CDR3 DNA reads TGTGCCAGCAGTGGTTATCTACCCGGAACACCCCTCCACTTT. Translating gives CASSGYLPGTPLHF.

This clonotype came up many times. The rearrangement uses TRBV29-1 and TRBJ2-5; perhaps TRBD2 as D (5 bases). Germline V gene sequence: CDR1 SQVTM, CDR2 ANQGSEA. Trimming shortened V by 4 bases and J by 7 bases, and 7 bases separated the two germline ends. This CDR3 is built from 10 residues. CDR3 DNA: TGCAGCGTTGGGGAGAGGACCCAGTACTTC. Encoded protein: CSVGERTQYF. Full variable domain (missing parts from reference TRBV29-1 and TRBJ2-5): SAVISQKPSRDICQRGTSLTIQCQVDSQVTMMFWYRQQPGQSLTLIATANQGSEATYESGFVIDKFPISRPNLTFSTLTVSNMSPEDSSIYLCSVGERTQYFGPGTRLLVL.

This clonotype was observed a handful of times. The chain employs TRBV5-1 and TRBJ1-2, with 7 nucleotides matching TRBD1. Germline V lookup: CDR1 SGHRS, CDR2 YFSETQ. The CDR3 runs to 14 residues. With 3 bases clipped from V and 6 bases from J, the junction kept 8 bases outside the gene matches. CDR3 sequence reads: CASSWTGTEDGYTF. Here the CDR3 DNA reads TGCGCCAGCAGCTGGACGGGGACAGAGGATGGCTACACCTTC.

The rearrangement uses TRBV10-3 and TRBJ2-7; D may correspond to TRBD1 or TRBD2 (6 bases each). The CDR3 contains 17 residues. Germline V gene sequence: CDR1 ENHRY, CDR2 SYGVKD. V was clipped by 0 bases and J by 5 bases, with 20 bases between them. CDR3 residues: CAISESPGEEGVNEQYF. CDR3 nucleotides: TGTGCCATCAGTGAGTCGCCAGGGGAGGAGGGAGTAAACGAGCAGTACTTC.

The chain combines TRBV5-1 with TRBJ1-5; D remains unclear. The CDR3 covers 14 residues. Germline loops: CDR1 SGHRS, CDR2 YFSETQ. Between the trimmed V and J ends, which lost 5 bases and 2 bases, there was a span of 11 bases. The CDR3 DNA sequence: TGCGCCAGCAGAGTGGGAGAGGGCAATCAGCCCCAGCATTTT. Encoded protein: CASRVGEGNQPQHF.

The rearrangement joins TRBV28 to TRBJ2-1; 7 bases fit TRBD2. J gave up 0 bases and V 8 bases, and 4 bases lay outside the gene matches. Germline-derived CDR1 and CDR2 are MDHEN and SYDVKM. The CDR3 covers 14 residues. CDR3 region: CASGGGDSYNEQFF. The CDR3 coding sequence is TGTGCCAGCGGCGGGGGAGACTCCTACAATGAGCAGTTCTTC.

The sample holds many counts of this clonotype. The junction departs from germline at one end; a sequencing error may be responsible. The chain joins TRBV7-7 to TRBJ1-1, with D perhaps matching TRBD1 (6 bases). Germline CDR1 SSHAT, CDR2 FNYEAQ (reference sequence). The CDR3 spans 13 residues. DNA for the CDR3: TGTGCTAGCAGCCTCCAAAGGGGGACTGAAGCTTTCTTT. Its protein product is CASSLQRGTEAFF. Variable domain in full (rest from reference TRBV7-7 and TRBJ1-1): GAGVSQSPRYKVTKRGQDVTLRCDPISSHATLYWYQQALGQGPEFLTYFNYEAQPDKSGLPSDRFSAERPEGSISTLTIQRTEQRDSAMYRCASSLQRGTEAFFGQGTRLTVV.

The V call is TRBV28, the J call TRBJ2-5; TRBD1 aligns across 7 bases. The CDR3 is 14 residues long. Trimming took 8 bases from V and 1 from J; bases not matched to a gene: 7. Germline lookup yields CDR1 MDHEN and CDR2 SYDVKM. CDR3 residues: CASEKGQLQETQYF. CDR3 DNA: TGTGCCAGCGAAAAGGGACAGCTCCAAGAGACCCAGTACTTC.